The rows below give T cell receptor beta chains drawn from one sample of a study of blood T cell repertoires in COVID-19. Some clones are missing from TCRdb's copy, which holds only in-frame ones; the method was immunoSEQ multiplex PCR. The repertoire includes about 260,000 clones, roughly nine tenths of them detected once, and under 4.5% sits in the top ten. The sequencing input was peripheral blood. These TCRs come from a man aged 55 to 69 who had recovered from COVID-19. The CDR3 runs from the conserved cysteine through the conserved F or W. The D gene is left open where the match is weak. Clone size, where shown, is once, few, many, or a class for clones that have expanded.

clone_size	d_call	v_call	j_call	cdr3_nt	cdr3_aa
.	TRBD1	TRBV19	TRBJ1-2	TGTGCCAGTAGTTGGGACAGGGGTGCTACTAACTATGGCTACACCTTC	CASSWDRGATNYGYTF
.	.	TRBV6-5	TRBJ2-3	TGTGCCAGTAAGAGCGGAGGCACAGATACGCAGTATTTT	CASKSGGTDTQYF
once	.	TRBV27	TRBJ1-5	TGTGCCAGCAGTTTAGCCCCCCCAGCGTCGGCCCACAATCAGCCCCAGCATTTT	CASSLAPPASAHNQPQHF
.	TRBD1	TRBV2	TRBJ2-5	TGTGCCAGCCTTTTCGACAGGGGGCGAGAGACCCAGTACTTC	CASLFDRGRETQYF
.	TRBD1	TRBV27	TRBJ1-6	TGTGCCAGCAGCCCCGATGGAGGGGGCAATTCACCCCTCCACTTT	CASSPDGGGNSPLHF
.	.	TRBV7-2	TRBJ2-1	TGTGCCAGCAGCCCCGAACGGCAGCGTTACAATGAGCAGTTCTTC	CASSPERQRYNEQFF
.	.	TRBV6-5	TRBJ2-7	TGTGCCAGCATCGGATTCGGGGAAACCTACGAGCAGTACTTC	CASIGFGETYEQYF
.	TRBD1	TRBV6-6	TRBJ1-6	TGTGCCAGCACCAACTCATGGACAGGGGATAATTCACCCCTCCACTTT	CASTNSWTGDNSPLHF
.	.	TRBV11-2	TRBJ1-5	TGTGCCAGCAGCTTAACAGGCACTAGCAATCAGCCCCAGCATTTT	CASSLTGTSNQPQHF
once	TRBD2	TRBV29-1	TRBJ2-2	TGCAGCGTTGGTACCGCGGGGGGGAACACCGGGGAGCTGTTTTTT	CSVGTAGGNTGELFF
.	TRBD1	TRBV10-2	TRBJ2-7	TGCGCCAGCAGTGGGGACAGGTTGACCTACGAGCAGTACTTC	CASSGDRLTYEQYF
.	TRBD1	TRBV18	TRBJ2-5	TGTGCCAGCTCACCGAGCGACAGGGTTGAGACCCAGTACTTC	CASSPSDRVETQYF
.	.	TRBV6-5	TRBJ1-1	TGTGCCAGCAGCCCAAGAGGGGGTATAAGCGAAGCTTTCTTT	CASSPRGGISEAFF
.	TRBD2	TRBV27	TRBJ2-3	TGTGCCAGCAGACTAGCGGGGAGCACAGATACGCAGTATTTT	CASRLAGSTDTQYF
.	TRBD1	TRBV13	TRBJ1-4	TGTGCCAGCAGCTCCGAACGACAGGGCGGTGAAAAACTGTTTTTT	CASSSERQGGEKLFF
.	.	TRBV27	TRBJ2-2	TGTGCCAGCAGCCCGCGGACTGCCGGGGAGCTGTTTTTT	CASSPRTAGELFF
.	.	TRBV25-1	TRBJ1-6	TGTGCCAGCAGTGAATGGGCAGGGGCGGCTTCACCCCTCCACTTT	CASSEWAGAASPLHF
.	.	TRBV9	TRBJ1-2	TGTGCCAGCAGCGCGACACAGGGTTTAGGCGGCTACACCTTC	CASSATQGLGGYTF
.	TRBD2	TRBV5-1	TRBJ2-3	TGCGCCAGCAGCCACCCTAGGAGGCCAAGCGGGGGCACAGATACGCAGTATTTT	CASSHPRRPSGGTDTQYF
.	.	TRBV24-1	TRBJ2-1	TGTGCCACCAGTGATTTGCGGGACACTGAGAATGAGCAGTTCTTC	CATSDLRDTENEQFF
.	TRBD1	TRBV29-1	TRBJ1-1	TGCAGCGCCCACAGGGGGCTAAACACTGAAGCTTTCTTT	CSAHRGLNTEAFF
few	TRBD1	TRBV12-5	TRBJ1-5	TGTGCTAGTGGCCCCTCAGGGGGGAATCAGCCCCAGCATTTT	CASGPSGGNQPQHF
.	.	TRBV27	TRBJ2-5	TGTGCCAGCAGTTTATTGGGCGGGGCTGAGACCCAGTACTTC	CASSLLGGAETQYF
.	.	TRBV6-5	TRBJ1-2	TGTGCCAGCGCCCAAATCCCAGGCTATGGCTACACCTTC	CASAQIPGYGYTF
.	.	TRBV2	TRBJ2-1	TGTGCCAGCAGTGTGGGGAACAGGGCATCGTTCTTC	CASSVGNRASFF
.	.	TRBV24-1	TRBJ1-1	TGTGCCACCAGTGATCCCCAGGCAGGGAACACTGAAGCTTTCTTT	CATSDPQAGNTEAFF
.	.	TRBV15	TRBJ2-1	TGTGCCACCAGCAGAGAAGAGTATGAGCAGTTCTTC	CATSREEYEQFF
.	.	TRBV29-1	TRBJ1-2	TGCAGCGTTGATGTGGAGCTTGGCTACACCTTC	CSVDVELGYTF
.	TRBD2	TRBV5-3	TRBJ2-3	TGTGCCAGAAGCCTAATAGCGGGGGGGCGAGATACGCAGTATTTT	CARSLIAGGRDTQYF
once	TRBD1	TRBV6-2/TRBV6-3	TRBJ1-5	TGTGCCAGCAGTCCGTTGACAGGGGGAAATCAGCCCCAGCATTTT	CASSPLTGGNQPQHF
.	.	TRBV3-1/TRBV3-2	TRBJ1-6	TGTGCCAGCAGCCGACTAGGACGCTCCTATAATTCACCCCTCCACTTT	CASSRLGRSYNSPLHF
.	.	TRBV11-3	TRBJ2-1	TGTGCCAGCAGCCACGGTGGAGGCGGTTACAATGAGCAGTTCTTC	CASSHGGGGYNEQFF
few	TRBD1	TRBV6-2/TRBV6-3	TRBJ1-2	TGTGCCAGCAGTTACCCCTCCGGGACAGGCTATGGCTACACCTTC	CASSYPSGTGYGYTF
.	.	TRBV19	TRBJ1-2	TGTGCCAGTACCCGCGATTTTAACTATGGCTACACCTTC	CASTRDFNYGYTF
.	.	TRBV27	TRBJ1-2	TGTGCCAGCAGTTCACGCCCTGGGCAGCTCGGCTATGGCTACACCTTC	CASSSRPGQLGYGYTF
once	.	TRBV4-1	TRBJ2-7	TGCGCCAGCAGCCAAGATCCCGGGGAAGAGCAGTACTTC	CASSQDPGEEQYF
.	TRBD2	TRBV5-6	TRBJ2-1	TGTGCCAGCAGCCGCCGAACTAGCGGCAATGAGCAGTTCTTC	CASSRRTSGNEQFF
.	TRBD1	TRBV12-5	TRBJ2-5	TGTGCTAGTGGTTTGGGGGTTCAGGGGGCCCCCCAAGAGACCCAGTACTTC	CASGLGVQGAPQETQYF
.	TRBD1	TRBV5-1	TRBJ2-2	TGCGCCAGCAGCCCCCGACAGGGGTTGAACACCGGGGAGCTGTTTTTT	CASSPRQGLNTGELFF
.	.	TRBV30	TRBJ1-4	TGTGCCTGGTGCAACCGGGAGAATGAAAAACTGTTTTTT	CAWCNRENEKLFF
.	TRBD1	TRBV9	TRBJ1-6	TGTGCCAGCAGCGCTCGACAGGGAGACTCTTCACCCCTCCACTTT	CASSARQGDSSPLHF
.	TRBD1	TRBV4-1	TRBJ2-7	TGCGCCAGCAGCCAAGAACACAGGGGAACCCCCTACGAGCAGTACTTC	CASSQEHRGTPYEQYF
.	.	TRBV2	TRBJ1-1	TGTGCCAGCAGTGATCGATCGAGGAACACTGAAGCTTTCTTT	CASSDRSRNTEAFF
.	.	TRBV13	TRBJ1-6	TGTGCCAGCAGCTTCCGACGAATCTCCGGGACATCTAAATCCCCGGTGAATTCACCCCTCCACTTT	CASSFRRISGTSKSPVNSPLHF
.	.	TRBV7-3	TRBJ2-2	TGTGCCAGCAGCTTCAGGCGGGGTGGGGTCGCCGGGGAGCTGTTTTTT	CASSFRRGGVAGELFF
.	TRBD1	TRBV12-3/TRBV12-4	TRBJ1-3	TGTGCCAGCAGCGAGGACAGGGGAAACACCATATATTTT	CASSEDRGNTIYF
.	TRBD1	TRBV19	TRBJ1-1	TGTGCCAGTAGTATGAGACAGGGGAACAACACTGAAGCTTTCTTT	CASSMRQGNNTEAFF